This record concerns one T cell receptor (beta chain) sequence. Its specificity is not known. The sample belongs to a study of CD8 T cells in ankylosing spondylitis. Study observations and caveats: A TCR beta motif made of fewer than ten highly homologous variants seemed typical of ankylosing spondylitis blood.

TCRdb re-called the 5' RACE reads with MiXCR, one entry per CDR3 protein. The sample gives about 540,000 distinct CDR3 sequences, over 9.5% of which show up once; under 7.5% is in the top ten. The V gene end was trimmed by 6 bases and the J gene end by 0 bases; junction bases not matched to a gene: 1. Germline V CDR1 and CDR2: SGHTA, FQGNSA. The CDR3 contains 15 residues. This TCR was sampled from a male donor with ankylosing spondylitis. J is TRBJ2-5 and V is TRBV7-2; 13 positions match TRBD2. Sequenced input: blood, either unsorted or a sorted T cell fraction (not recorded which). Here the CDR3 reads CASRLAGGYQETQYF. CDR3 sequence (DNA): TGTGCCAGCAGACTAGCGGGGGGGTACCAAGAGACCCAGTACTTC.